Shown below are 13 T cell receptor beta chains from a single sample sequenced in a study of sequential checkpoint blockade in melanoma (dated by TCRdb to the late 2010s). Library preparation was by the immunoSEQ multiplex PCR assay. TCRdb carries this immuneACCESS record with in-frame sequences only. Its versions omit some clonotypes, under half of them owing to an unresolved V gene in the studies checked, with the rest unexplained. The table for this sample lists tens of thousands of clones; more than 80% of them were counted only once. Approximately 12% of the sample rests with the top ten. Interpreted using the paper, the treatment or condition label stands for: randomized to nivolumab then ipilimumab (arm A) or the reverse (arm B). Material: CD8+ T cells sorted from blood (inferred from file names), obtained from a patient given nivolumab and ipilimumab in sequence. Receptors originate from a human donor with melanoma.

This chain uses TRBV14 with TRBJ2-7, with D unclear. The germline V gene has CDR1 SGHDN and CDR2 FVKESK. The CDR3 is 11 amino acids. Trimming removed 4 bases at V and 3 bases at J, with 4 bases between. CDR3 sequence: CASSLSYEQYF. The DNA for the CDR3 is TGTGCCAGCAGCCTGAGCTACGAGCAGTACTTC.

This chain links TRBV6-5 with TRBJ2-7, with TRBD1 identical over 10 bases. Per germline, CDR1 MNHEY and CDR2 SVGAGI. V lost 10 bases to trimming and J lost 6 bases; unmatched junction nucleotides: 6. The CDR3 length is 12 residues. The CDR3: CATYWTGGEQYF. The DNA of the CDR3 is TGTGCCACCTACTGGACAGGGGGCGAGCAGTACTTC.

The chain joins TRBV6-5 to TRBJ1-2; 9 bases are shared with TRBD1. V dropped 4 bases and J dropped 3; count of bases not matched to a gene: 6. The CDR3 has 15 residues. Germline values: CDR1 MNHEY, CDR2 SVGAGI. In DNA, the CDR3 is TGTGCCAGCAGTTCCAGGACAGGGGCAGACTATGGCTACACCTTC. Residues: CASSSRTGADYGYTF.

The chain employs TRBV4-3 and TRBJ2-3, with unresolved D. From germline, CDR1 is LGHNA and CDR2 YSLEER. The CDR3 contains 15 residues. V gave up 4 bases and J gave up 0 bases, with 11 bases separating them. As DNA, the CDR3 is TGCGCCAGCAGCCCGTCTCGGTTTAGCACAGATACGCAGTATTTT. Amino acids: CASSPSRFSTDTQYF.

The genes are TRBV9 and TRBJ2-1; TRBD1 is a possible D gene (5 bases). V lost 0 bases to trimming and J lost 0 bases, with 7 bases between them. CDR3 size: 15 residues. CDR1 and CDR2 from the germline V gene are SGDLS and YYNGEE. Here the CDR3 reads CASSVGQGSYNEQFF. The DNA of the CDR3 is TGTGCCAGCAGCGTAGGCCAGGGCTCCTACAATGAGCAGTTCTTC.

V usage is TRBV10-3 and J usage is TRBJ2-1, with a tentative D call TRBD1 (7 bases). Looked up from germline, CDR1 is ENHRY and CDR2 is SYGVKD. Between the trimmed V and J ends, which lost 3 bases and 6 bases, there was a span of 12 bases. The CDR3 totals 14 residues. CDR3 amino acids: CAISDPQGGNEQFF. The DNA of the CDR3 is TGTGCCATCAGTGACCCCCAGGGGGGCAATGAGCAGTTCTTC.

The chain is built from TRBV6-5 and TRBJ2-2, with D hard to call. The CDR3 runs to 13 residues. Germline values: CDR1 MNHEY, CDR2 SVGAGI. V was cut by 6 bases and J by 6 bases, with 11 bases left in between. This chain's CDR3 is CASSPLGPGELFF. The CDR3 DNA reads TGTGCCAGCAGCCCCTTGGGCCCCGGGGAGCTGTTTTTT.

This rearrangement joins TRBV9 to TRBJ1-1; TRBD1 might be the D (6 bases). The CDR3 is 15 amino acids. Trimming shortened V by 0 bases and J by 3 bases, and 12 bases separated the two germline ends. The germline gives CDR1 SGDLS, CDR2 YYNGEE. This CDR3 is CASSVGGGQDTEAFF. The CDR3 DNA reads as TGTGCCAGCAGCGTAGGTGGGGGCCAAGACACTGAAGCTTTCTTT. Using reference TRBV9 and TRBJ1-1 for the parts outside the CDR3, the full variable domain is DSGVTQTPKHLITATGQRVTLRCSPRSGDLSVYWYQQSLDQGLQFLIQYYNGEERAKGNILERFSAQQFPDLHSELNLSSLELGDSALYFCASSVGGGQDTEAFFGQGTRLTVV.

This sequence joins TRBV19 and TRBJ2-7; 7 positions match TRBD2. Germline V lookup: CDR1 LNHDA, CDR2 SQIVND (reference sequence). This CDR3 comprises 14 residues. With V trimmed by 6 bases and J by 2 bases, 7 bases remained unmatched. The CDR3 reads CASSLASGTYEQYF. The CDR3 bases are TGTGCCAGTAGCCTCGCTAGCGGAACCTACGAGCAGTACTTC.

The chain carries TRBV2 and TRBJ2-1, with 9 bases fitting TRBD1. Germline V lookup: CDR1 SNHLY, CDR2 FYNNEI. Trimming at V came to 6 bases and at J to 8 bases, leaving 8 bases not matched to a gene. The CDR3 is 14 residues long. Here the CDR3 DNA reads TGTGCCAGCAGAACCGGGACAGGGAATTATGAGCAGTTCTTC. This gives the protein CASRTGTGNYEQFF.

V usage is TRBV27 and J usage is TRBJ2-5; the match to TRBD2 covers 13 bases. J lost 7 bases, V lost 2 bases, and 4 bases had no gene match. The germline V gene has CDR1 MNHEY and CDR2 SMNVEV (reference sequence). The CDR3 consists of 15 residues. The CDR3 loop is CASSLGTSGVRTQYF. The CDR3 coding sequence is TGTGCCAGCAGTTTAGGGACTAGCGGGGTCCGGACCCAGTACTTC.

V and J are TRBV7-2 and TRBJ2-7; TRBD2 is a possible D gene (5 bases). V was cut by 0 bases and J by 5 bases, with 8 bases left in between. Germline CDR1 SGHTA, CDR2 FQGNSA. This CDR3 comprises 13 residues. Here the CDR3 DNA reads TGTGCCAGCAGCTTAGCGGGAGTCGACGAGCAGTACGTC. Translating it yields CASSLAGVDEQYV.

V and J are TRBV27 and TRBJ2-1; TRBD2 is a possible D gene (5 bases). The CDR3 has 14 amino acids. V dropped 2 bases and J dropped 8 bases, with 13 bases sitting between them. Germline loops: CDR1 MNHEY, CDR2 SMNVEV (reference sequence). The CDR3 sequence is CASSLGLAYDEQFF. The CDR3 DNA follows: TGTGCCAGCAGTTTAGGGCTAGCATACGATGAGCAGTTCTTC.